What follows are 18 T cell receptor beta chains derived from one specimen sequenced in a study of a mutant IDH1 vaccine in newly diagnosed glioma. Measured with immunoSEQ multiplex PCR; TCRdb has only the in-frame clones, and not every one. This sample has some 20,000 clones, with roughly 84% found just once. As for time point: week 47, end of study. The study gave 300 ug of mutant IDH1 20-mer peptide per vaccine dose, with topical imiquimod. Their antigens remain unidentified. Here the sequenced sample was PBMCs, taken from a glioma patient whose treatment included an IDH1 peptide vaccine. The source of these receptors is a man in his forties with glioma.

The CDR3 DNA reads TGTGCCAGCAGCTTAACTGGGGGCTCAGATACGCAGTATTTT. This gives the protein CASSLTGGSDTQYF. This rearrangement joins TRBV7-3 to TRBJ2-3; TRBD1 is a possible D gene (6 bases). The CDR3 consists of 14 residues. CDR1 is SGHTA, CDR2 FQGTGA, per germline. Trimming stripped 0 bases from V and 4 bases from J, with 8 bases between. The whole variable domain, remainder taken from reference TRBV7-3 and TRBJ2-3, is GAGVSQTPSNKVTEKGKYVELRCDPISGHTALYWYRQSLGQGPEFLIYFQGTGAADDSGLPNDRFFAVRPEGSVSTLKIQRTERGDSAVYLCASSLTGGSDTQYFGPGTRLTVL.

This clone showed up just a few times. V is TRBV7-3 and J is TRBJ2-1; 10 bases map to TRBD1. The CDR3 is 16 residues long. Germline V gives CDR1 SGHTA, CDR2 FQGTGA. Trimming at V came to 1 base and at J to 1 base, leaving 1 base not matched to a gene. The CDR3 region is CASSLKDRGSYNEQFF. In DNA, the CDR3 is TGTGCCAGCAGCTTAAAGGACAGGGGGTCCTACAATGAGCAGTTCTTC.

This chain joins TRBV27 and TRBJ2-5, with 12 bases lining up with TRBD2. CDR3 length: 15 amino acids. Looked up from germline, CDR1 is MNHEY and CDR2 is SMNVEV (reference sequence). V lost 3 bases, J lost 5 bases, and 4 bases stayed unmatched. CDR3 coding DNA: TGTGCCAGCAGTTTGACTAGCGGGAGTGAGGAGACCCAGTACTTC. This gives the protein CASSLTSGSEETQYF.

The chain carries TRBV21-1 and TRBJ2-2; no check of the table's D call, TRBD2, against the DNA was made. TRBV21-1 is shown as a pseudogene. There are 17 residues in the CDR3. CDR3 sequence reads: CASSIFRDHANTGELFF. The CDR3 DNA is TGTGCCAGCAGTATATTCCGGGATCACGCGAACACCGGGGAGCTGTTTTTT.

The V call is TRBV9, the J call TRBJ2-3; the D is unclear. Between the trimmed V and J ends, which lost 3 bases and 2 bases, there was a span of 16 bases. The CDR3 is 16 amino acids. Germline lookup yields CDR1 SGDLS and CDR2 YYNGEE. The DNA for the CDR3 is TGTGCCAGCAGCGCAAGGCTCATTCTTAACACAGATACGCAGTATTTT. Protein product: CASSARLILNTDTQYF. Based on the CDR3 plus reference TRBV9 and TRBJ2-3, the full variable domain is DSGVTQTPKHLITATGQRVTLRCSPRSGDLSVYWYQQSLDQGLQFLIQYYNGEERAKGNILERFSAQQFPDLHSELNLSSLELGDSALYFCASSARLILNTDTQYFGPGTRLTVL.

This sequence joins TRBV10-3 and TRBJ2-7, with no clear D. Deletions cut 4 bases from V and 6 bases from J, with 7 bases between. CDR3 length: 11 amino acids. Germline-derived CDR1 and CDR2 are ENHRY and SYGVKD. In nucleotides, the CDR3 is TGTGCCATCAGTGCGGGTACCGAGCAGTACTTC. Amino acid sequence: CAISAGTEQYF.

Comment on this clone: Its ends do not fully match the called genes, so a read error is possible. The chain carries TRBV7-7 and TRBJ1-3, with a weak D call TRBD1 (6 bases). CDR1 is SSHAT and CDR2 is FNYEAQ in the germline V gene (reference sequence). There are 13 residues in the CDR3. CDR3: CASSNGQGNTIYF. In nucleotides, the CDR3 is TGTGCTAGCAGCAACGGACAGGGAAACACCATATATTTT.

The chain uses TRBV2 and TRBJ2-5; TRBD2 aligns across 8 bases. Trimming cost V 5 bases and J 2 bases; bases outside gene matches: 4. Per the germline V gene, CDR1 is SNHLY and CDR2 is FYNNEI. The CDR3 length is 14 residues. The CDR3 loop is CASSLTSGQETQYF. The CDR3 coding sequence is TGTGCCAGCAGTCTTACTAGCGGACAAGAGACCCAGTACTTC.

The chain uses TRBV7-2 and TRBJ2-5, with D unresolved. The V gene lost 7 bases and the J gene lost 5 bases, with 23 bases spanning the gap. Germline V gene sequence: CDR1 SGHTA, CDR2 FQGNSA. The CDR3 is 16 amino acids. DNA of the CDR3: TGTGCCAGCATCCTAGACCGACCCTTTATCGGGGAGACCCAGTACTTC. Its protein is CASILDRPFIGETQYF.

This clone was seen a single time. The V and J genes are TRBV6-5 and TRBJ2-7; TRBD2 aligns across 11 bases. The CDR3 is 16 residues long. The J segment lost 7 bases and the V segment lost 2 bases, leaving 10 bases of the junction unmatched. Germline loops: CDR1 MNHEY, CDR2 SVGAGI. The CDR3 bases are TGTGCCAGCAGTTACCCGCGGACTAGCGGGTTTCGGGAGCAGTACTTC. Amino acid sequence: CASSYPRTSGFREQYF.

CDR3 residues: CASSQDSGAGYTF. DNA for the CDR3: TGTGCCAGCAGCCAAGATTCGGGGGCGGGCTACACCTTC. The V gene is TRBV4-2, the J gene TRBJ1-2, with D maybe TRBD1 (6 bases). The CDR3 loop spans 13 amino acids. Deletions cut 0 bases from V and 8 bases from J, with 10 bases between. Germline V gives CDR1 LGHNA, CDR2 YNFKEQ.

The rearrangement uses TRBV27 and TRBJ2-7, with D possibly TRBD2 on 5 matching bases. There are 14 residues in the CDR3. Germline CDR1 reads MNHEY; CDR2 reads SMNVEV (reference sequence). The ends were cut back, 3 bases at V and 4 bases at J, with 13 bases in the middle. Here the CDR3 reads CASSLKGSGYEQYF. CDR3 in DNA: TGTGCCAGCAGTTTGAAAGGGTCGGGGTACGAGCAGTACTTC.

This clone was counted only a few times. This sequence joins TRBV6-5 and TRBJ2-1; 9 bases match TRBD2. Germline CDR1 and CDR2: MNHEY and SVGAGI. There are 14 residues in the CDR3. V lost 5 bases, J lost 9 bases, and 8 bases stayed unmatched. The CDR3 DNA sequence: TGTGCCAGCAGTCCTAGCGGGACGGGGGGTGAGCAGTTCTTC. Residues: CASSPSGTGGEQFF.

This clone was recorded once. The CDR3 spells CASSLGGQGRTGELFF. The DNA for the CDR3 is TGTGCCAGCAGCTTGGGGGGTCAGGGTAGGACCGGGGAGCTGTTTTTT. This rearrangement joins TRBV5-4 to TRBJ2-2; a weak D match, TRBD1 (5 bases). Germline loops: CDR1 SGHNT, CDR2 YYREEE (reference sequence). The CDR3 runs 16 residues. V dropped 0 bases and J dropped 5 bases, with 14 bases sitting between them.

The chain combines TRBV25-1 with TRBJ2-7, with 9 bases fitting TRBD1. The V gene end was trimmed by 7 bases and the J gene end by 6 bases; junction bases not matched to a gene: 4. The germline CDR1 and CDR2 sequences are MGHDK and SYGVNS. The CDR3 contains 12 residues. The chain's CDR3 is CASTGQGSEQYF. CDR3 nucleotides: TGTGCCAGCACGGGACAGGGAAGCGAGCAGTACTTC.

V and J are TRBV2 and TRBJ2-7; 15 bases match TRBD2. This CDR3 comprises 18 residues. V lost 10 bases, J lost 2 bases, and 15 bases stayed unmatched. Per germline, CDR1 SNHLY and CDR2 FYNNEI. CDR3 amino acids: CATLGNGLAGGRAYEQYF. The CDR3 DNA follows: TGTGCCACCCTAGGAAACGGACTAGCGGGGGGGCGAGCCTACGAGCAGTACTTC.

V gene TRBV13 combines with J gene TRBJ1-5; D call uncertain. This CDR3 is 15 amino acids long. V was pared by 3 bases and J by 4 bases, with 13 bases between. CDR1 and CDR2 (germline): PRHDT, FYEKMQ (reference sequence). The CDR3 is CASSLGTGSNQPQHF. The CDR3 region has the DNA TGTGCCAGCAGCTTGGGTACCGGGTCGAATCAGCCCCAGCATTTT.

The chain joins TRBV5-1 to TRBJ1-3, with TRBD1 as a possible D gene (5 bases). The CDR3 is 14 residues long. The V and J ends lost 4 bases and 6 bases respectively, with 14 bases between them. Germline V gene sequence: CDR1 SGHRS, CDR2 YFSETQ. DNA of the CDR3: TGCGCCAGCAGCCAACAGGACCCCAAAAACACCATATATTTT. Amino acid sequence: CASSQQDPKNTIYF.